This T cell receptor (beta chain) appears in the sequencing data of a study of OX40 agonist ivuxolimab in advanced cancers. Across the study: Patients got intravenous ivuxolimab at 0.01 to 10 mg/kg every 2 weeks. Three patients showed partial responses: one hepatocellular carcinoma and two cutaneous melanoma cases. Overall study findings and caveats: Among some nonresponders, normalized T-cell clonal expansion was also low.

Concerning this clone itself: Antigen unknown.

The data were produced by immunoSEQ multiplex PCR, yet TCRdb's version contains in-frame clones alone and is incomplete. The data show some 130,000 clones, with just over 90% seen just once and 1% held by the top ten. Collection of blood occurred at baseline, at cycle 4 day 1, and at cycle 7 day 1. The CDR3 has 13 amino acids. Germline V gene sequence: CDR1 MRHNA, CDR2 SNTAGT. The V end lost 6 bases, the J end lost 5 bases, and 13 bases lay between the germline ends. The rearrangement joins TRBV6-4 to TRBJ1-1, with D maybe TRBD1 (6 bases). The sequencing used CD4+ or CD8+ T cells sorted from blood, collected in a trial of the OX40 agonist ivuxolimab. This receptor was identified in an adult with an advanced solid tumor such as melanoma, head and neck, liver or kidney cancer. CDR3 coding DNA: TGTGCCAGCAGGCTACAGGGTGGGACTGAAGCTTTCTTT. Translation: CASRLQGGTEAFF.